This T cell receptor beta chain was identified in a study of beta chain features in type 1 diabetes. Sequencing targeted expressed TCRB transcripts, as all isolated RNA had been reverse transcribed. The assay was immunoSEQ multiplex PCR, and TCRdb's table has in-frame clones only and misses some. This table holds around 360,000 clones, approximately 12% found once. General observations from the study: The influence of HLA type on TCRB rearrangement stayed undetermined. Healthy donors had naive, central memory and Treg TCRB repertoires that appeared less similar than those seen among patients. TCRB CDR3s from Type 1 diabetes patients were moderately but significantly shorter in all four CD4+ subsets.

Blood was collected once per donor into heparin, averaging roughly 0.12 L. Cells sorted by CD45RO/CCR7/CD25/CD127/CD95/CD27 comprised CD4+ naive, central memory, regulatory and stem cell-like memory cells. Concerning this clone itself: The antigen is not known.

The length of the CDR3 is 14 residues. V shed 1 base and J shed 4 bases, with 5 bases lying between them. Germline V CDR1 and CDR2: SGHVS, FQNEAQ. Source material: naive CD4+ T cells from blood. This TCR derives from a woman younger than 30 with type 1 diabetes. V and J are TRBV7-8 and TRBJ1-6; D unresolved. This chain's CDR3 is CASSLDGYNSPLHF. CDR3 DNA sequence: TGTGCCAGCAGCTTAGACGGTTATAATTCACCCCTCCACTTT.